These 11 T cell receptor beta chains were all obtained from the same sample, sequenced in a study of cytomegalovirus exposure and HLA in healthy donors. 60 Vbeta and 13 Jbeta primers were used in PCR. Profiling relied on immunoSEQ multiplex PCR, and the TCRdb table lists in-frame clones only, not all of them. Seen here are some 160,000 clones, roughly a tenth observed once, and the top ten hold 1.5% to 2%. Sequencing was carried out using PBMCs. The receptors derive from a male donor in good health and CMV-seronegative.

The chain carries TRBV25-1 and TRBJ2-5; D not certain. The DNA end favors TRBJ2-7, so the J call may be wrong. The CDR3 extends over 15 amino acids. Germline assignment: CDR1 MGHDK and CDR2 SYGVNS. In DNA, the CDR3 is TGTGCCAGCAGTCCCCAGGAACCATCCTCCTACGAGCAGTACTTC. Protein: CASSPQEPSSYEQYF.

The table lists this clone with a few counts. The chain recombines TRBV28 with TRBJ2-1; a weak D match, TRBD2 (6 bases). In germline, CDR1 is MDHEN, CDR2 SYDVKM. The V and J ends lost 4 bases and 7 bases respectively, with 14 bases between them. The CDR3 is 14 amino acids. Here the CDR3 reads CASSYLAGKNEQFF. The DNA of the CDR3 is TGTGCCAGCAGTTACCTCGCGGGAAAGAATGAGCAGTTCTTC. Using reference TRBV28 and TRBJ2-1 for the parts outside the CDR3, the full variable domain is DVKVTQSSRYLVKRTGEKVFLECVQDMDHENMFWYRQDPGLGLRLIYFSYDVKMKEKGDIPEGYSVSREKKERFSLILESASTNQTSMYLCASSYLAGKNEQFFGPGTRLTVL.

The genes are TRBV5-1 and TRBJ2-3; 15 nucleotides line up with TRBD2. Germline lookup yields CDR1 SGHRS and CDR2 YFSETQ. The CDR3 extends over 17 amino acids. The V segment lost 4 bases and the J segment 2 bases; nucleotides outside the gene matches: 5. The CDR3 nucleotides read TGCGCCAGCAGCCTAGGGACTAGCGGGGGGAACACAGATACGCAGTATTTT. Encoded protein: CASSLGTSGGNTDTQYF.

The sample holds a few counts of this clone. This chain connects TRBV6-5 to TRBJ1-4; TRBD1 agrees at 9 bases. CDR3 length: 16 amino acids. V lost 0 bases and J lost 14; bases outside the gene matches: 13. CDR1 and CDR2 (germline): MNHEY, SVGAGI. As DNA, the CDR3 is TGTGCCAGCAGTTACTCACCCGGGACAGGGCAAGGCTTGCTGTTTTTT. This encodes CASSYSPGTGQGLLFF.

This clone was observed a handful of times. The rearrangement links TRBV13 to TRBJ2-1; 7 bases line up with TRBD2. There are 15 residues in the CDR3. The J segment lost 1 base and the V segment lost 6 bases, leaving 6 bases of the junction unmatched. The V gene's germline CDR1 is PRHDT and CDR2 FYEKMQ (reference sequence). The DNA for the CDR3 is TGTGCCAGCAGTCAGCGGGAAGGGTCCTACAATGAGCAGTTCTTC. Its translation is CASSQREGSYNEQFF.

V usage is TRBV28 and J usage is TRBJ1-1; D is uncertain. This CDR3 spans 14 amino acids. Germline V gene data show CDR1 as MDHEN and CDR2 as SYDVKM. V was cut by 6 bases and J by 1 base, with 12 bases left in between. The CDR3 bases are TGTGCCAGCAGAGTCCCTGAGTGGAACACTGAAGCTTTCTTT. This gives the protein CASRVPEWNTEAFF.

This clone was seen a handful of times. The chain combines TRBV4-2 with TRBJ2-7; perhaps TRBD2 as D (5 bases). Trimming removed 5 bases at V and 2 bases at J, with 16 bases between. The CDR3 spans 15 residues. Germline V gene lookup returns CDR1 LGHNA and CDR2 YNFKEQ. The CDR3 sequence is CASSDAMGAAYEQYF. CDR3 bases: TGTGCCAGCAGCGACGCAATGGGAGCGGCCTACGAGCAGTACTTC.

The chain recombines TRBV6-4 with TRBJ1-6; the match to TRBD1 covers 7 bases. CDR1 and CDR2 from the germline V gene are MRHNA and SNTAGT. The CDR3 contains 16 residues. The trim removed 6 bases at V and 4 bases at J, leaving 9 bases unmatched. The CDR3 DNA sequence: TGTGCCAGCAGGGAGACAGGGAAGGGTTATAATTCACCCCTCCACTTT. Residues: CASRETGKGYNSPLHF.

V and J are TRBV2 and TRBJ2-5, with D unclear. Per the germline V gene, CDR1 is SNHLY and CDR2 is FYNNEI. The V end was cut by 2 bases, the J end by 3 bases, with 19 bases between. CDR3 length: 17 residues. For the CDR3, the DNA is TGTGCCAGCAGTGAAAGAATCTACCTAATTCGAGAAGAGACCCAGTACTTC. It is translated as CASSERIYLIREETQYF.

The chain is built from TRBV7-2 and TRBJ1-2; 7 bases are a match to TRBD1. The CDR3 runs to 12 residues. CDR1 and CDR2 (germline): SGHTA, FQGNSA. With V trimmed by 6 bases and J by 7 bases, 5 bases remained unmatched. Here the CDR3 DNA reads TGTGCCAGCAGAGACGACAGGGCTGGCTACACCTTC. Its protein product is CASRDDRAGYTF.

The chain joins TRBV5-6 to TRBJ1-5; D uncertain. Germline V gives CDR1 SGHDT, CDR2 YYEEEE. V was clipped by 2 bases and J by 5 bases, with 8 bases between them. The CDR3 runs 13 residues. CDR3 nucleotides: TGTGCCAGCAGCTTTGTGGAGGATCAGCCCCAGCATTTT. It encodes CASSFVEDQPQHF.